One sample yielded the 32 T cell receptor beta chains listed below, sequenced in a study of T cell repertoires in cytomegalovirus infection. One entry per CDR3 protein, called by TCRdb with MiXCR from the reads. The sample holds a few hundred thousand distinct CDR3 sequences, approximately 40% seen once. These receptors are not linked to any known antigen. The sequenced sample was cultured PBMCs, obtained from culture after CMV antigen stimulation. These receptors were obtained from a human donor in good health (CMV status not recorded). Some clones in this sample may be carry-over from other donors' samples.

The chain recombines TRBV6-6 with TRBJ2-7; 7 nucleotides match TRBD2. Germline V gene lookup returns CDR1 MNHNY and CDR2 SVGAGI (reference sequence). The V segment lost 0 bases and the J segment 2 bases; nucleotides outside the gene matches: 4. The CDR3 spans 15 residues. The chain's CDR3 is CASSYSNSGAYEQYF. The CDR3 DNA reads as TGTGCCAGCAGTTACTCGAACAGCGGGGCCTACGAGCAGTACTTC.

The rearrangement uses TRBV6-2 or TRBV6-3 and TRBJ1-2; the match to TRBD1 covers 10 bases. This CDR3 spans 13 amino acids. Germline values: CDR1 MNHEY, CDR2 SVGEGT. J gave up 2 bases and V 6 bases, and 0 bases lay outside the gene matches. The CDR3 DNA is TGTGCCAGCAGGACAGGGGGCAACTATGGCTACACCTTC. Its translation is CASRTGGNYGYTF.

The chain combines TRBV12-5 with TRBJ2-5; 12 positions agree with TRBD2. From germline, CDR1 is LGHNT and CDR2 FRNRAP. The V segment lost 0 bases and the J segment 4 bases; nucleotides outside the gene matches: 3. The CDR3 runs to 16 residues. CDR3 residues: CASGLVTSGSGETQYF. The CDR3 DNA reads TGTGCTAGTGGTTTGGTGACTAGCGGGAGCGGAGAGACCCAGTACTTC.

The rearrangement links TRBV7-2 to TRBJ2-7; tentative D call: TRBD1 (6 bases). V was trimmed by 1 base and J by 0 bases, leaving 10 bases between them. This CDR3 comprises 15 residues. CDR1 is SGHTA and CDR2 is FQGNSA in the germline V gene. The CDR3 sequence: CASSLEDSSSYEQYF. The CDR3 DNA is TGTGCCAGCAGCTTAGAGGACAGTAGCTCCTACGAGCAGTACTTC.

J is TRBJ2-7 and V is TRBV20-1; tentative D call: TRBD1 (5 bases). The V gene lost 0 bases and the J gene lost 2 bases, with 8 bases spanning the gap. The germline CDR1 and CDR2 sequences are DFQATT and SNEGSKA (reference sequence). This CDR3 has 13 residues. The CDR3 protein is CSARDRQTYEQYF. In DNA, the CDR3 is TGCAGTGCTAGAGATAGACAGACCTACGAGCAGTACTTC.

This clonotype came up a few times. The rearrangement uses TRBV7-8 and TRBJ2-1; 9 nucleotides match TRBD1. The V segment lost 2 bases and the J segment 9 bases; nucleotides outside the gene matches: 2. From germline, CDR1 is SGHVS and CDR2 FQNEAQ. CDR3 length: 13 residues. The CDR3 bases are TGTGCCAGCAGCTTAAAGACAGGGGGTGAGCAGTTCTTC. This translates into CASSLKTGGEQFF.

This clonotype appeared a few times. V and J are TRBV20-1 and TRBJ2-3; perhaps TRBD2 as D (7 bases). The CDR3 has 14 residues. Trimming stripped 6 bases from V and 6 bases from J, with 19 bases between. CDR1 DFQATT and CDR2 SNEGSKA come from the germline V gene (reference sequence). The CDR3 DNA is TGCAGTGCCCTAGAGTCGGGGGGCAAGGATACGCAGTATTTT. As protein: CSALESGGKDTQYF.

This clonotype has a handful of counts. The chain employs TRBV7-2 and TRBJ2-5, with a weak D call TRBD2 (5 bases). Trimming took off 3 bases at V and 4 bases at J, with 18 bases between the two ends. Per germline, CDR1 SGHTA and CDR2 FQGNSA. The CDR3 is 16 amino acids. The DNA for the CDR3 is TGTGCCAGCAGCTTCCGGCAACAGCGGTCCGGAGAGACCCAGTACTTC. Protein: CASSFRQQRSGETQYF.

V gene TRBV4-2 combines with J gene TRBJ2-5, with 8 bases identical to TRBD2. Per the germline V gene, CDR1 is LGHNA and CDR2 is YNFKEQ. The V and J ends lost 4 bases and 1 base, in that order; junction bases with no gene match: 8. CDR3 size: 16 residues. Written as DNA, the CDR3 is TGTGCCAGCAGCCTCACAGCGGCGGGGGGCCAAGAGACCCAGTACTTC. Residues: CASSLTAAGGQETQYF.

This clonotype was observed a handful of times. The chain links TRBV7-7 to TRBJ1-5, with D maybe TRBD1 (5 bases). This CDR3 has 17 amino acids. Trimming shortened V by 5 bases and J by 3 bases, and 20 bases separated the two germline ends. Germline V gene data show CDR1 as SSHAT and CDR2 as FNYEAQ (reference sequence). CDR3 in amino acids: CASSPPGTLRFNQPQHF. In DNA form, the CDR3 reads TGTGCCAGCAGCCCTCCCGGGACTTTGAGGTTCAATCAGCCCCAGCATTTT.

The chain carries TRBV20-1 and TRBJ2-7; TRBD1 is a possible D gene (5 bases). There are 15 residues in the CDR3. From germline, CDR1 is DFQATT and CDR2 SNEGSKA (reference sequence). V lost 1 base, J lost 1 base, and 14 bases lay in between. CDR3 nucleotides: TGCAGTGCTAGAGTGGACATCCCGAAATCCTACGAGCAGTACTTC. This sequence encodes CSARVDIPKSYEQYF.

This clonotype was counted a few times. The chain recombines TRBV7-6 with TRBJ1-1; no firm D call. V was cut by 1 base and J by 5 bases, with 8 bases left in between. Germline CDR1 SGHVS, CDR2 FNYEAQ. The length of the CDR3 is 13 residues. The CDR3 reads CASSLGPLTEAFF. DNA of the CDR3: TGTGCCAGCAGCTTAGGACCTCTGACTGAAGCTTTCTTT.

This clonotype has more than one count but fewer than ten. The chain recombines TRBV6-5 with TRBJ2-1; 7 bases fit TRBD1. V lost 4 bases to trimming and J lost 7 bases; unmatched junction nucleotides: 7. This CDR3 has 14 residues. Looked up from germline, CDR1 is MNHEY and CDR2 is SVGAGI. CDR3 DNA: TGTGCCAGCAGTTCCGACAGGGCCAATAATGAGCAGTTCTTC. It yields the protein CASSSDRANNEQFF.

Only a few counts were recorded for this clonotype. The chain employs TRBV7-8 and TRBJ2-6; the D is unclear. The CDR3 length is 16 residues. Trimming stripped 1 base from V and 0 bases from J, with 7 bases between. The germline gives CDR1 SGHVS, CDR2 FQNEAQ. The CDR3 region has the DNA TGTGCCAGCAGCTTAGGGGTGCGCTCTGGGGCCAACGTCCTGACTTTC. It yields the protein CASSLGVRSGANVLTF.

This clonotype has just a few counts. The CDR3 nucleotides are TGCGCCAGCAGCCAGGGACGGGGATCTTACGAGCAGTACTTC. Amino acid sequence: CASSQGRGSYEQYF. J is TRBJ2-7 and V is TRBV4-1, with D perhaps assigned TRBD1 or TRBD2 (5 bases each). This CDR3 is built from 14 residues. V lost 3 bases and J lost 4, with 13 bases in between. The germline V gene has CDR1 MGHRA and CDR2 YSYEKL.

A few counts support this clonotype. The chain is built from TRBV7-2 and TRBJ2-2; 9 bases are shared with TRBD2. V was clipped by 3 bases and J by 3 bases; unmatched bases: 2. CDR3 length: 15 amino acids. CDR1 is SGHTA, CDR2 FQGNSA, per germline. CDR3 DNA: TGTGCCAGCAGCTTTGCGGGGGGGGACACCGGGGAGCTGTTTTTT. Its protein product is CASSFAGGDTGELFF.

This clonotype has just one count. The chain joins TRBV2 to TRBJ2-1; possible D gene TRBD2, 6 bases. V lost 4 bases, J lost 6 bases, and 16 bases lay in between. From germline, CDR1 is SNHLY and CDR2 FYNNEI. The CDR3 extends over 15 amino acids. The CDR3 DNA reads TGTGCCAGCAGTGTAGAAAGGAGGGCCAGCAATGAGCAGTTCTTC. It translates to CASSVERRASNEQFF.

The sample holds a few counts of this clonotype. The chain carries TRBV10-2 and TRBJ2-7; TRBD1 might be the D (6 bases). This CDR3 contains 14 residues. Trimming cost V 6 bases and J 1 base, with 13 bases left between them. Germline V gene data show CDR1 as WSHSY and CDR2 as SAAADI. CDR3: CASRRTEGSYEQYF. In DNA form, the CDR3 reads TGCGCCAGCAGACGGACAGAGGGTTCCTACGAGCAGTACTTC.

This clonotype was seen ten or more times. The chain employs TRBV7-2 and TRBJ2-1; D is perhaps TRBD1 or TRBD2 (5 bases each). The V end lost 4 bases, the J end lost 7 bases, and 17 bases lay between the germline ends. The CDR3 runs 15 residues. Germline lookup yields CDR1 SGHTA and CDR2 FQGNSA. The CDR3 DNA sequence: TGTGCCAGCAGCTGGGACCAGCGCAACGGGAATGAGCAGTTCTTC. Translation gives CASSWDQRNGNEQFF.

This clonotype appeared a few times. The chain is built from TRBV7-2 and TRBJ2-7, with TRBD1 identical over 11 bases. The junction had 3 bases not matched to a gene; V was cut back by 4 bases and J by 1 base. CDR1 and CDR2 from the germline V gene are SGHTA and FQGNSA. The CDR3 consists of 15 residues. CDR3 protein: CASSWGQGVSYEQYF. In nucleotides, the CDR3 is TGTGCCAGCAGCTGGGGACAGGGGGTTTCCTACGAGCAGTACTTC. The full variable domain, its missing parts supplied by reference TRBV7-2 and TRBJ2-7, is GAGVSQSPSNKVTEKGKDVELRCDPISGHTALYWYRQSLGQGLEFLIYFQGNSAPDKSGLPSDRFSAERTGGSVSTLTIQRTQQEDSAVYLCASSWGQGVSYEQYFGPGTRLTVT.

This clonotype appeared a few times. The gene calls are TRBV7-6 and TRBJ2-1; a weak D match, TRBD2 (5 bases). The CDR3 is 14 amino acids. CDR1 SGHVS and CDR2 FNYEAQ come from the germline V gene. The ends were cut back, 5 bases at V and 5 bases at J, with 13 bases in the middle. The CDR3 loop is CASSTFPGDNEQFF. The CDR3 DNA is TGTGCCAGCAGCACCTTCCCCGGGGACAATGAGCAGTTCTTC.

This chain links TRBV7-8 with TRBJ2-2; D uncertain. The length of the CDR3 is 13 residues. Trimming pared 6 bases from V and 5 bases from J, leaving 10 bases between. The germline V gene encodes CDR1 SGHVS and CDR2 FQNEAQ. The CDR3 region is CASRPYVTGELFF. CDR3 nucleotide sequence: TGTGCCAGCAGACCTTACGTTACCGGGGAGCTGTTTTTT. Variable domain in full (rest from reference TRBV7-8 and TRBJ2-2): GAGVSQSPRYKVAKRGQDVALRCDPISGHVSLFWYQQALGQGPEFLTYFQNEAQLDKSGLPSDRFFAERPEGSVSTLKIQRTQQEDSAVYLCASRPYVTGELFFGEGSRLTVL.

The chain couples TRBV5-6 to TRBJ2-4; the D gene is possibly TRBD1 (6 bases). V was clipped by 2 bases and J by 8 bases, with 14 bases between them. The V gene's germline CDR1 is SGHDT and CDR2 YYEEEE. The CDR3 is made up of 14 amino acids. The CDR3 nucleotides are TGTGCCAGCAGCTTTTTCACAGGGATGGACATTCAGTACTTC. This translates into CASSFFTGMDIQYF.

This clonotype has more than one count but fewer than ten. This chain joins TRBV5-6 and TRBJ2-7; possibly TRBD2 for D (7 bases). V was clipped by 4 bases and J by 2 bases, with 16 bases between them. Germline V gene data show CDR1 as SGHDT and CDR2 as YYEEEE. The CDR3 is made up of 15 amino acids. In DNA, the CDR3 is TGTGCCAGCAGCGGGGGGGGACACATAACCTACGAGCAGTACTTC. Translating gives CASSGGGHITYEQYF. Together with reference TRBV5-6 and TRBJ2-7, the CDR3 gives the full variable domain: DAGVTQSPTHLIKTRGQQVTLRCSPKSGHDTVSWYQQALGQGPQFIFQYYEEEERQRGNFPDRFSGHQFPNYSSELNVNALLLGDSALYLCASSGGGHITYEQYFGPGTRLTVT.

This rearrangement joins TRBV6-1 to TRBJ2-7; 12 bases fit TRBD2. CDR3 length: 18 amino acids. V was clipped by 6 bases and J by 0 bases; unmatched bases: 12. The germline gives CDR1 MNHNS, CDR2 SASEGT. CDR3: CASRAAFETSGSSYEQYF. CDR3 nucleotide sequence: TGTGCCAGCAGGGCTGCCTTCGAGACTAGCGGGAGCTCCTACGAGCAGTACTTC.

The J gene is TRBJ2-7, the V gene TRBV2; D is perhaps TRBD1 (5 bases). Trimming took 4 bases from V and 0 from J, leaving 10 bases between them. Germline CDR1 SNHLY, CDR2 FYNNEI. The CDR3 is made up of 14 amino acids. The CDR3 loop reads CASSGRAGSYEQYF. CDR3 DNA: TGTGCCAGCAGTGGCAGGGCCGGCTCCTACGAGCAGTACTTC. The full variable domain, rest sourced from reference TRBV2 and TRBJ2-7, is EPEVTQTPSHQVTQMGQEVILRCVPISNHLYFYWYRQILGQKVEFLVSFYNNEISEKSEIFDDQFSVERPDGSNFTLKIRSTKLEDSAMYFCASSGRAGSYEQYFGPGTRLTVT.

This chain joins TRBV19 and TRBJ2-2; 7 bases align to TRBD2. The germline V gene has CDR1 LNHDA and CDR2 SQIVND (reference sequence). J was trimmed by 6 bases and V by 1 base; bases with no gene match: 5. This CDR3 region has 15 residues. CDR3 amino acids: CASSIAGGLAGELFF. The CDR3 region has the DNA TGTGCCAGTAGTATAGCGGGAGGCTTAGCCGGGGAGCTGTTTTTT.

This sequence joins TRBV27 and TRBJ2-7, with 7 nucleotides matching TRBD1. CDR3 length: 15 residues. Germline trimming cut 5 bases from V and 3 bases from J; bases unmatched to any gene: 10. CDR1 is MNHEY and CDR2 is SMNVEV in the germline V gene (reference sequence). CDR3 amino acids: CASSADRSGYYEQYF. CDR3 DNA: TGTGCCAGCAGTGCGGACAGGAGTGGGTACTACGAGCAGTACTTC.

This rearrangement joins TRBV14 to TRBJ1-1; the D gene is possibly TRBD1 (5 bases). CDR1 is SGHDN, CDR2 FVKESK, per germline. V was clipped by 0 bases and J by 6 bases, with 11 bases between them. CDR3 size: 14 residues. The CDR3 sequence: CASSQDGWGAEAFF. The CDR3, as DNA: TGTGCCAGCAGCCAAGATGGATGGGGGGCTGAAGCTTTCTTT.

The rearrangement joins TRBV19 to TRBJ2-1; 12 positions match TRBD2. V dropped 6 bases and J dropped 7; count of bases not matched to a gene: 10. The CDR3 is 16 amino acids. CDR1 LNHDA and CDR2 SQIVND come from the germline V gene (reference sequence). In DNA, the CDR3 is TGTGCCAGTAGCCCGCTATGGCTAGCGGGAGGGAATGAGCAGTTCTTC. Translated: CASSPLWLAGGNEQFF.

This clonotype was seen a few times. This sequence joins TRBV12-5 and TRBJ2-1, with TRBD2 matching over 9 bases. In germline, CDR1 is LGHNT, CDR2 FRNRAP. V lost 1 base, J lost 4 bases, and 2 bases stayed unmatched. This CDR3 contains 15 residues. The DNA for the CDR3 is TGTGCTAGTGGTTTGGGCGGGAGGGCTTACAATGAGCAGTTCTTC. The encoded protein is CASGLGGRAYNEQFF.

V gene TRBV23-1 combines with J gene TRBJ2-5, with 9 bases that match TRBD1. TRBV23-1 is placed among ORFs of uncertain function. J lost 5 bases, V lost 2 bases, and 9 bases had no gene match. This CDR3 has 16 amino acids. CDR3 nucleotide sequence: TGCGCCAGCAGTCAAATGGGGACAGGGTTCTCGGAGACCCAGTACTTC. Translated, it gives CASSQMGTGFSETQYF.